This T cell receptor (beta chain) was found in a study of T cell repertoires in cytomegalovirus infection (dated by TCRdb to the late 2010s). With respect to the entire study: Recently identified HLA-C-restricted CMV epitopes, whose presentation resists viral immunomodulation, were targeted by peptide stimulations together with well-studied HLA-B-restricted epitopes. Donor HLA type was relevant to the analysis, because carriage of CMV infection together with the matching HLA type was indicated by public TCR beta signatures. Overall study outcomes, separate from this receptor: The ex vivo response was dominated by HLA-C-restricted CMV-specific TCR beta clonotypes, and the single most frequent clonotype in two of eight donors was supplied by these HLA-C-restricted clonotypes. Cumulative frequency of public TCR beta family members discriminated carriers of CMV infection plus the relevant HLA type in this cohort and an independent 352-donor cohort.

Sequencing instrument: Illumina HiSeq 1500. TCRdb itself trimmed the public reads at Q25 with fastp, ran MiXCR and retained productive beta chains. CDR3 protein sequences are deduplicated, and each keeps its most common genes and DNA. The sample table holds about 52,000 distinct CDR3 sequences, of which around 19% were seen once. The biggest ten clones account for just under 80% of the sample. The sample's treatment or condition label is to be understood as: in vitro stimulation with specific CMV peptide epitopes to enrich CMV-specific T cells. About this clonotype: Its recognized antigen is unknown. Nothing much larger sits one base from this clone, and base qualities are not available.

The CDR3 measures 16 amino acids from cysteine to phenylalanine. This entry keeps only the CDR3 DNA: 48 bases, framed from base 1. Clipping removes 3 bases from V and 0 bases from J, with 6 as the unmatched junction base count. The germline V gene provides CDR1 SGHVS and CDR2 FNYEAQ. Here the chain combines TRBV7-6 and TRBJ2-3, and 7 junctional nucleotides match TRBD2. The source of this sequence is a human donor in good health (CMV status not recorded). Some clones in this sample may be carry-over from other donors' samples. Sequences were derived from CD8+ T cells from cultured PBMCs, sampled from culture after CMV antigen stimulation. The DNA sequence is TGTGCCAGCAGCTTTGCCGGGGGGACTAGCACAGATACGCAGTATTTT. The translation is CASSFAGGTSTDTQYF.